Shown below are 21 T cell receptor beta chains from a single sample sequenced in a study of T-cell reconstitution after alpha-beta-depleted transplantation in children. Unique molecular identifiers were incorporated when the TCRbeta library was constructed. TCRdb itself ran the PCR reads through MiXCR, one entry per CDR3 protein. The table has around 200,000 distinct CDR3 sequences, about 6.8% seen once. The sequencing used PBMCs from the stem cell graft donor, collected from the stem cell graft. These receptors all stem from a human donor who donated a stem cell graft to a child with Wiskott-Aldrich syndrome.

This clonotype was found many times. The V and J genes are TRBV12-3 or TRBV12-4 and TRBJ2-7; D call uncertain. The V gene lost 3 bases and the J gene lost 3 bases, with 6 bases spanning the gap. This CDR3 has 12 residues. CDR3 in amino acids: CASSFQLYEQYF. Here the CDR3 DNA reads TGTGCCAGCAGTTTCCAGCTCTACGAGCAGTACTTC.

This clonotype was picked up many times. The chain uses TRBV5-1 and TRBJ2-1; 11 bases agree with TRBD2. The CDR3 consists of 16 residues. Losses at the gene ends were 6 bases for V and 6 bases for J; bases not matched to a gene: 11. Germline V lookup: CDR1 SGHRS, CDR2 YFSETQ. CDR3 nucleotide sequence: TGCGCCAGCACCTATCCAATAGCGGGAGGGGCCAATGAGCAGTTCTTC. This encodes CASTYPIAGGANEQFF.

In this sample, this clonotype turned up many times. The rearrangement links TRBV24-1 to TRBJ2-1; 11 bases line up with TRBD2. J was trimmed by 8 bases and V by 2 bases; bases with no gene match: 13. The CDR3 is 18 residues long. Germline CDR1 reads KGHDR; CDR2 reads SFDVKD. In DNA, the CDR3 is TGTGCCACCAGTGATTGGGGGGGTAGCGGGAGGGCTGGCGATGAGCAGTTCTTC. Translation gives CATSDWGGSGRAGDEQFF.

This clonotype was observed at least ten times. The chain is built from TRBV10-2 and TRBJ1-5; D not certain. The CDR3 covers 12 residues. CDR1 and CDR2 from the germline V gene are WSHSY and SAAADI. Trimming cost V 8 bases and J 7 bases, with 12 bases left between them. DNA of the CDR3: TGCGCCAGCGGGAGAGGTAACCAGCCCCAGCATTTT. Protein sequence: CASGRGNQPQHF.

This clonotype was recorded at least ten times. DNA for the CDR3: TGTGCCAGCTCCCCCACCTTGGTAGGGAATGAGCAGTTCTTC. Translation: CASSPTLVGNEQFF. The rearrangement links TRBV18 to TRBJ2-1; no firm D call. This CDR3 is 14 amino acids long. The V end was cut by 6 bases, the J end by 7 bases, with 16 bases between. Germline V gene sequence: CDR1 KGHSH, CDR2 LQKENI.

In this sample, this clonotype turned up many times. This rearrangement joins TRBV10-3 to TRBJ2-1; 10 bases align to TRBD2. This CDR3 comprises 18 residues. V lost 2 bases to trimming and J lost 6 bases; unmatched junction nucleotides: 13. Germline V gene sequence: CDR1 ENHRY, CDR2 SYGVKD. The CDR3, as DNA: TGTGCCATCAGTGAGCCGGCCCCGTCTAGCGGGAGTATCAATGAGCAGTTCTTC. It yields the protein CAISEPAPSSGSINEQFF.

This clonotype came up many times. The V gene is TRBV12-3 or TRBV12-4, the J gene TRBJ2-7; D call uncertain. The CDR3 length is 13 residues. The V end lost 0 bases, the J end lost 0 bases, and 3 bases lay between the germline ends. CDR3 bases: TGTGCCAGCAGTTTAGCTGTCTCCTACGAGCAGTACTTC. This gives the protein CASSLAVSYEQYF.

In its sample, this clonotype was seen many times. J is TRBJ2-3 and V is TRBV5-6; the D is unclear. The CDR3 is made up of 16 amino acids. CDR1 and CDR2 from the germline V gene are SGHDT and YYEEEE. Trimming cost V 0 bases and J 1 base, with 12 bases left between them. This CDR3 reads CASSLGFWVGTDTQYF. DNA of the CDR3: TGTGCCAGCAGCTTGGGGTTCTGGGTAGGCACAGATACGCAGTATTTT.

This sequence joins TRBV11-3 and TRBJ1-1; D perhaps matches TRBD1 (5 bases). The germline CDR1 and CDR2 sequences are SGHNT and YENEEA. The CDR3 covers 17 residues. V lost 2 bases to trimming and J lost 5 bases, with 21 bases between them. CDR3 nucleotide sequence: TGTGCCAGCAGCTTACCTTTCACTGCAGGGAGGGGTACTGAAGCTTTCTTT. Translating gives CASSLPFTAGRGTEAFF.

There are a few counts of this clonotype. The chain has TRBV5-1 and TRBJ2-1, with TRBD1 matching over 8 bases. Germline loops: CDR1 SGHRS, CDR2 YFSETQ. Trimming took 3 bases from V and 3 from J; bases not matched to a gene: 8. The CDR3 length is 16 residues. The DNA of the CDR3 is TGCGCCAGCAGCTCTCCGGACAGGGCCCTCTACAATGAGCAGTTCTTC. Translated: CASSSPDRALYNEQFF.

The V and J genes are TRBV7-2 and TRBJ2-7; the D gene is possibly TRBD1 (5 bases). Between the trimmed V and J ends, which lost 1 base and 3 bases, there was a span of 13 bases. This CDR3 has 15 amino acids. The germline gives CDR1 SGHTA, CDR2 FQGNSA. CDR3 in amino acids: CASSLVGHTIYEQYF. For the CDR3, the DNA is TGTGCCAGCAGCTTAGTAGGACATACCATCTACGAGCAGTACTTC.

This clonotype was recorded many times. The chain employs TRBV11-2 and TRBJ2-3; the D gene is possibly TRBD1 (6 bases). V dropped 4 bases and J dropped 4 bases, with 15 bases sitting between them. The length of the CDR3 is 15 residues. Germline CDR1 reads SGHAT; CDR2 reads FQNNGV. CDR3 DNA: TGTGCCAGCAGCTGGGCGAGGGGGTGGTCAGATACGCAGTATTTT. Its protein product is CASSWARGWSDTQYF.

Only a few counts were recorded for this clonotype. The genes are TRBV18 and TRBJ2-2; D assignment may be TRBD1 or TRBD2 (5 bases each). V lost 8 bases to trimming and J lost 8 bases, with 18 bases between them. This CDR3 has 14 amino acids. Per germline, CDR1 KGHSH and CDR2 LQKENI. CDR3 nucleotides: TGTGCCAGCGCAAAGGGGAGTTTCGGAGGGGAGCTGTTTTTT. Protein sequence: CASAKGSFGGELFF.

The rearrangement joins TRBV5-5 to TRBJ2-7, with a tentative D call TRBD2 (5 bases). This CDR3 comprises 13 residues. Germline V CDR1 and CDR2: SGHKS, YYEKEE (reference sequence). The ends were cut back, 2 bases at V and 5 bases at J, with 11 bases in the middle. The CDR3 DNA follows: TGTGCCAGCAGCTTCCGGGATCTGGACGAGCAGTACTTC. Its translation is CASSFRDLDEQYF.

This clonotype was counted a few times. This chain connects TRBV5-1 to TRBJ2-5; the match to TRBD1 covers 10 bases. The CDR3 loop spans 16 amino acids. Germline V CDR1 and CDR2: SGHRS, YFSETQ. The trim removed 4 bases at V and 2 bases at J, leaving 8 bases unmatched. The CDR3 coding sequence is TGCGCCAGCAGCGAACAACCGGGACAGGGGCAAGAGACCCAGTACTTC. Its protein product is CASSEQPGQGQETQYF.

Many counts were recorded for this clonotype. The chain links TRBV10-2 to TRBJ1-1; possibly TRBD1 for D (6 bases). CDR3 length: 13 amino acids. Germline CDR1 is WSHSY and CDR2 is SAAADI. Trimming left V 7 bases short and J 4 bases short, with 13 bases between. This CDR3 is CASKQGGGTEAFF. CDR3 DNA sequence: TGCGCCAGCAAACAGGGCGGGGGCACTGAAGCTTTCTTT.

This clonotype has only a few counts. The chain joins TRBV6-5 to TRBJ1-5; 9 bases are shared with TRBD1. This CDR3 region has 17 residues. Germline trimming cut 2 bases from V and 0 bases from J; bases unmatched to any gene: 5. The germline gives CDR1 MNHEY, CDR2 SVGAGI. The CDR3 here is CASSYDRGRNSNQPQHF. The DNA of the CDR3 is TGTGCCAGCAGTTACGACAGGGGGAGGAATAGCAATCAGCCCCAGCATTTT.

This clonotype was detected ten times or more. The V call is TRBV24-1, the J call TRBJ2-2, with TRBD2 as a possible D gene (6 bases). Germline lookup yields CDR1 KGHDR and CDR2 SFDVKD. CDR3 length: 14 amino acids. Trimming left V 2 bases short and J 6 bases short, with 9 bases between. CDR3 protein: CATSDWRASGELFF. The CDR3 DNA follows: TGTGCCACCAGTGATTGGAGGGCCTCCGGGGAGCTGTTTTTT.

This chain uses TRBV5-1 with TRBJ2-7; 9 positions match TRBD2. Trimming removed 2 bases from V and 1 base from J; junction bases left unmatched: 7. CDR3 size: 16 residues. Germline V gives CDR1 SGHRS, CDR2 YFSETQ. The CDR3 loop is CASSFKTSGSSYEQYF. The DNA for the CDR3 is TGCGCCAGCAGCTTTAAAACTAGCGGGTCGTCCTACGAGCAGTACTTC.

This clonotype was found many times. This chain links TRBV18 with TRBJ2-3; 8 bases are shared with TRBD1. The V gene end was trimmed by 2 bases and the J gene end by 4 bases; junction bases not matched to a gene: 2. Germline CDR1 KGHSH, CDR2 LQKENI. The CDR3 loop spans 14 amino acids. The DNA for the CDR3 is TGTGCCAGCTCACCAGACAGGGGAGCAGATACGCAGTATTTT. It translates to CASSPDRGADTQYF. Based on the CDR3 plus reference TRBV18 and TRBJ2-3, the full variable domain is NAGVMQNPRHLVRRRGQEARLRCSPMKGHSHVYWYRQLPEEGLKFMVYLQKENIIDESGMPKERFSAEFPKEGPSILRIQQVVRGDSAAYFCASSPDRGADTQYFGPGTRLTVL.

This clonotype has a count of ten or more. This chain links TRBV15 with TRBJ2-2, with TRBD1 identical over 9 bases. The V gene end was trimmed by 5 bases and the J gene end by 4 bases; junction bases not matched to a gene: 8. Germline V gene data show CDR1 as LNHNV and CDR2 as YYDKDF (reference sequence). The CDR3 totals 16 residues. CDR3 sequence (DNA): TGTGCCACCAGCCGAGGGACAGGGAGGGTCACCGGGGAGCTGTTTTTT. It is translated as CATSRGTGRVTGELFF.